Presented here are 32 T cell receptor beta chains from one specimen sequenced in a study of T-cell reconstitution after alpha-beta-depleted transplantation in children. The TCRbeta library incorporated unique molecular identifiers. TCRdb itself ran the PCR reads through MiXCR, one entry per CDR3 protein. The profile shows about 210,000 distinct CDR3 sequences, approximately 19% of them singletons. Sequencing was performed on PBMCs, mostly from graft donor cells, taken 360 days after TCRalphabeta/CD19-depleted stem cell transplant. These receptors were taken from a male patient aged 2-15 years who had a stem cell transplant for acute lymphoblastic leukemia, so the T cells may come from the graft donor.

This clonotype was counted a few times. The J gene is TRBJ2-3, the V gene TRBV20-1, with TRBD2 identical over 10 bases. Germline loops: CDR1 DFQATT, CDR2 SNEGSKA (reference sequence). The V and J ends lost 1 base and 4 bases, in that order; junction bases with no gene match: 5. The CDR3 is made up of 15 amino acids. CDR3 residues: CSARVSGGAPDTQYF. The CDR3, as DNA: TGCAGTGCTAGAGTGAGCGGGGGGGCCCCAGATACGCAGTATTTT.

This chain uses TRBV11-2 with TRBJ2-1; weak D call: TRBD2 (7 bases). This CDR3 is 18 amino acids long. Germline assignment: CDR1 SGHAT and CDR2 FQNNGV. The V end was cut by 3 bases, the J end by 4 bases, with 22 bases between. The CDR3 reads CASSFPGRWGGAYNEQFF. The CDR3 DNA sequence: TGTGCCAGCAGCTTCCCGGGTCGGTGGGGGGGCGCATACAATGAGCAGTTCTTC.

J is TRBJ2-5 and V is TRBV5-6, with 7 positions matching TRBD2. J lost 5 bases, V lost 0 bases, and 13 bases had no gene match. CDR3 length: 17 residues. The germline V gene encodes CDR1 SGHDT and CDR2 YYEEEE. In nucleotides, the CDR3 is TGTGCCAGCAGCTTGGTCGACGCGGGAGCCAGCGGGGAGACCCAGTACTTC. Amino acids: CASSLVDAGASGETQYF.

The chain is built from TRBV10-3 and TRBJ2-5; no clear D gene. Looked up from germline, CDR1 is ENHRY and CDR2 is SYGVKD. The V end lost 7 bases, the J end lost 4 bases, and 13 bases lay between the germline ends. This CDR3 is built from 13 residues. Written as DNA, the CDR3 is TGTGCCATCAAACGGGTTTTAGCAGAGACCCAGTACTTC. The encoded protein is CAIKRVLAETQYF.

At least ten counts were recorded for this clonotype. V usage is TRBV6-2 or TRBV6-3 and J usage is TRBJ2-7; possible D gene TRBD2, 6 bases. This CDR3 comprises 14 residues. CDR1 and CDR2 from the germline V gene are MNHEY and SVGEGT. V was shortened by 8 bases and J by 0 bases, with 14 bases between the two germline ends. The CDR3 region has the DNA TGTGCCAGCGGTAAAGAGGGAGGCTCCTACGAGCAGTACTTC. Protein sequence: CASGKEGGSYEQYF.

The gene calls are TRBV5-1 and TRBJ2-7, with D uncertain. The CDR3 has 15 residues. Germline V gene data show CDR1 as SGHRS and CDR2 as YFSETQ. Trimming stripped 3 bases from V and 2 bases from J, with 15 bases between. CDR3 in amino acids: CASSSTQFSPYEQYF. Here the CDR3 DNA reads TGCGCCAGCAGCTCCACACAGTTCTCCCCCTACGAGCAGTACTTC.

This clonotype appeared a few times. V and J are TRBV12-3 or TRBV12-4 and TRBJ2-3; TRBD1 agrees at 9 bases. The CDR3 covers 16 residues. V was clipped by 5 bases and J by 2 bases; unmatched bases: 8. CDR3: CASSPGDRDVTDTQYF. In DNA form, the CDR3 reads TGTGCCAGCAGTCCTGGGGACAGGGACGTCACAGATACGCAGTATTTT.

The V and J genes are TRBV2 and TRBJ2-1, with 14 bases fitting TRBD2. The CDR3 is 18 amino acids. V gave up 9 bases and J gave up 5 bases; unmatched junction bases: 15. CDR1 SNHLY and CDR2 FYNNEI come from the germline V gene. The CDR3 nucleotides are TGTGCCAGAGATGGGACTAGCGGGGGACTGAGGGTGGACAATGAGCAGTTCTTC. Protein: CARDGTSGGLRVDNEQFF.

This clonotype came up a few times. The chain couples TRBV29-1 to TRBJ2-5; a weak D match, TRBD1 (6 bases). This CDR3 has 13 amino acids. The germline V gene has CDR1 SQVTM and CDR2 ANQGSEA. Deletions cut 4 bases from V and 0 bases from J, with 9 bases between. This CDR3 reads CSVVGQNQETQYF. CDR3 coding DNA: TGCAGCGTTGTAGGACAGAACCAAGAGACCCAGTACTTC. Full variable domain (rest looked up from reference TRBV29-1 and TRBJ2-5): SAVISQKPSRDICQRGTSLTIQCQVDSQVTMMFWYRQQPGQSLTLIATANQGSEATYESGFVIDKFPISRPNLTFSTLTVSNMSPEDSSIYLCSVVGQNQETQYFGPGTRLLVL.

This clonotype showed up many times. V gene TRBV12-3 or TRBV12-4 combines with J gene TRBJ2-7; tentatively, D is TRBD1 (5 bases). V gave up 6 bases and J gave up 0 bases, with 9 bases separating them. The CDR3 consists of 13 residues. CDR3 region: CASSQGHSYEQYF. DNA for the CDR3: TGTGCCAGCAGCCAAGGACACTCCTACGAGCAGTACTTC.

The V gene is TRBV7-2, the J gene TRBJ2-2; TRBD2 is a possible D gene (6 bases). The CDR3 runs to 15 residues. CDR1 and CDR2 from the germline V gene are SGHTA and FQGNSA. V was trimmed by 6 bases and J by 2 bases, leaving 13 bases between them. CDR3: CASRVSLANTGELFF. CDR3 DNA: TGTGCCAGCAGGGTGTCACTAGCTAACACCGGGGAGCTGTTTTTT.

There are a few counts of this clonotype. The rearrangement links TRBV27 to TRBJ2-5; possibly TRBD2 for D (6 bases). There are 11 residues in the CDR3. CDR1 and CDR2 from the germline V gene are MNHEY and SMNVEV (reference sequence). The V end lost 4 bases, the J end lost 9 bases, and 9 bases lay between the germline ends. CDR3 amino acids: CASSSGEAQYF. DNA of the CDR3: TGTGCCAGCAGTTCGGGGGAGGCCCAGTACTTC.

The rearrangement joins TRBV7-8 to TRBJ1-2; 8 bases are a match to TRBD1. This CDR3 comprises 14 residues. With 1 base clipped from V and 4 bases from J, the junction kept 2 bases outside the gene matches. The germline gives CDR1 SGHVS, CDR2 FQNEAQ. CDR3 sequence (DNA): TGTGCCAGCAGCTTAGGGGACAGGATCTATGGCTACACCTTC. It yields the protein CASSLGDRIYGYTF.

The chain uses TRBV7-8 and TRBJ2-4; D not certain. V lost 5 bases and J 7 bases, leaving 12 bases between the germline ends. CDR1 and CDR2 (germline): SGHVS, FQNEAQ. CDR3 size: 13 residues. The CDR3 loop reads CASSRTPVNIQYF. The CDR3 nucleotides read TGTGCCAGCAGCAGGACCCCCGTGAACATTCAGTACTTC.

This clonotype appeared a few times. This sequence joins TRBV7-2 and TRBJ2-7, with D tentatively TRBD1 (5 bases). The CDR3 contains 13 residues. V was trimmed by 4 bases and J by 5 bases, leaving 12 bases between them. Germline V gene sequence: CDR1 SGHTA, CDR2 FQGNSA. CDR3 amino acids: CASSSRVVDEQYF. CDR3 DNA: TGTGCCAGCAGCTCCAGGGTTGTGGACGAGCAGTACTTC.

This chain joins TRBV12-3 or TRBV12-4 and TRBJ2-1, with 7 positions matching TRBD2. J lost 8 bases, V lost 3 bases, and 13 bases had no gene match. This CDR3 is built from 16 residues. The CDR3 is CASSLGGGPVTDEQFF. The CDR3, as DNA: TGTGCCAGCAGTTTGGGGGGGGGTCCGGTAACGGATGAGCAGTTCTTC.

In its sample, this clonotype was seen a few times. The chain employs TRBV12-3 or TRBV12-4 and TRBJ2-1, with a tentative D call TRBD2 (5 bases). The germline V and J ends were trimmed by 3 bases and 5 bases, with 11 bases remaining between them. CDR3 size: 14 residues. CDR3 in amino acids: CASSFTGSNNEQFF. The CDR3 coding sequence is TGTGCCAGCAGTTTCACGGGGTCGAACAATGAGCAGTTCTTC.

This clonotype occurred a few times. This chain connects TRBV7-2 to TRBJ1-6, with a possible D match to TRBD1 (5 bases). The germline gives CDR1 SGHTA, CDR2 FQGNSA. The V end was cut by 3 bases, the J end by 9 bases, with 18 bases between. CDR3 length: 16 residues. The CDR3, as DNA: TGTGCCAGCAGCTTTGGGGACGGCTTTTTAGTTTCACCCCTCCACTTT. The encoded protein is CASSFGDGFLVSPLHF.

The chain couples TRBV7-9 to TRBJ2-7, with D possibly matching TRBD2 (7 bases). The ends were cut back, 6 bases at V and 5 bases at J, with 17 bases in the middle. In germline, CDR1 is SEHNR, CDR2 FQNEAQ (reference sequence). The CDR3 loop spans 14 amino acids. The CDR3 bases are TGTGCCAGCAGTCTTTCGGGGGGCATACACGAGCAGTACTTC. Amino acids: CASSLSGGIHEQYF.

This clonotype was found many times. The chain joins TRBV7-6 to TRBJ2-5, with D possibly TRBD2 on 6 matching bases. CDR1 and CDR2 from the germline V gene are SGHVS and FNYEAQ. Trimming cost V 1 base and J 1 base, with 10 bases left between them. The CDR3 is made up of 15 amino acids. CDR3 in DNA: TGTGCCAGCAGCTTAGGTGCGGGGCCCCAAGAGACCCAGTACTTC. The encoded protein is CASSLGAGPQETQYF.

The V call is TRBV4-2, the J call TRBJ2-1; D is unclear. This CDR3 comprises 13 residues. Trimming took 0 bases from V and 15 from J, leaving 15 bases between them. Germline V gene sequence: CDR1 LGHNA, CDR2 YNFKEQ. CDR3 DNA: TGTGCCAGCAGCCAAGACGAGATAGCCCAACGGTTCTTC. It translates to CASSQDEIAQRFF.

The genes are TRBV19 and TRBJ1-5; 7 bases line up with TRBD1. V was clipped by 4 bases and J by 2 bases; unmatched bases: 8. Germline V gives CDR1 LNHDA, CDR2 SQIVND (reference sequence). The CDR3 extends over 16 amino acids. This CDR3 reads CASSNTGAVGNQPQHF. For the CDR3, the DNA is TGTGCCAGTAGTAATACAGGGGCGGTCGGCAATCAGCCCCAGCATTTT.

This clonotype was picked up a small number of times. The genes are TRBV28 and TRBJ1-3; D is unresolved. V lost 6 bases to trimming and J lost 2 bases, with 5 bases between them. Germline CDR1 and CDR2: MDHEN and SYDVKM. CDR3 length: 12 residues. CDR3 nucleotides: TGTGCCAGCAGCTTTCCTGGAAACACCATATATTTT. Translation gives CASSFPGNTIYF. Complete variable domain (other parts from reference TRBV28 and TRBJ1-3): DVKVTQSSRYLVKRTGEKVFLECVQDMDHENMFWYRQDPGLGLRLIYFSYDVKMKEKGDIPEGYSVSREKKERFSLILESASTNQTSMYLCASSFPGNTIYFGEGSWLTVV.

There are a few counts of this clonotype. The rearrangement uses TRBV6-5 and TRBJ2-2, with D possibly being TRBD1 or TRBD2 (6 bases each). Germline V lookup: CDR1 MNHEY, CDR2 SVGAGI. The CDR3 sequence is 17 residues long. V lost 2 bases and J 2 bases, leaving 15 bases between the germline ends. In nucleotides, the CDR3 is TGTGCCAGCAGTTACCTACCCGGGGGCCATAACACCGGGGAGCTGTTTTTT. Translating it yields CASSYLPGGHNTGELFF.

The V and J genes are TRBV7-9 and TRBJ1-1; TRBD1 matches 8 bases. The trim removed 2 bases at V and 8 bases at J, leaving 4 bases unmatched. The CDR3 sequence is 13 residues long. Germline CDR1 reads SEHNR; CDR2 reads FQNEAQ (reference sequence). CDR3 sequence reads: CASSLSRDREAFF. In nucleotides, the CDR3 is TGTGCCAGCAGCTTATCACGGGACAGGGAAGCTTTCTTT.

The chain is built from TRBV7-2 and TRBJ2-5, with no clear D. This CDR3 has 13 residues. Trimming left V 3 bases short and J 6 bases short, with 11 bases between. Germline CDR1 and CDR2: SGHTA and FQGNSA. The DNA of the CDR3 is TGTGCCAGCAGCTTCGCAGCTCTACAGACCCAGTACTTC. Translating gives CASSFAALQTQYF.

V is TRBV11-2 and J is TRBJ1-1; D is possibly TRBD1 (5 bases). This CDR3 spans 12 amino acids. In germline, CDR1 is SGHAT, CDR2 FQNNGV. Deletions cut 11 bases from V and 2 bases from J, with 12 bases between. CDR3 in DNA: TGTGCCGGGCGGGGGAGAAACACTGAAGCTTTCTTT. Translated, it gives CAGRGRNTEAFF.

The chain has TRBV10-2 and TRBJ2-5; 7 nucleotides align to TRBD1. The germline V gene encodes CDR1 WSHSY and CDR2 SAAADI. The CDR3 loop spans 13 amino acids. With 3 bases clipped from V and 10 bases from J, the junction kept 8 bases outside the gene matches. CDR3 sequence reads: CASSERGQGVQYF. The CDR3 DNA follows: TGCGCCAGCAGTGAAAGAGGGCAGGGGGTCCAGTACTTC.

This chain uses TRBV12-3 or TRBV12-4 with TRBJ2-7, with D perhaps matching TRBD1 or TRBD2 (7 bases each). The length of the CDR3 is 15 residues. Trimming removed 6 bases from V and 3 bases from J, with 18 bases in between. CDR3 loop: CASRAAGGGGYEQYF. The CDR3 DNA sequence: TGTGCCAGCAGGGCAGCAGGGGGGGGGGGCTACGAGCAGTACTTC.

This clonotype has just a few counts. The chain links TRBV6-5 to TRBJ2-7; 8 bases line up with TRBD1. The CDR3 contains 14 residues. Losses at the gene ends were 5 bases for V and 2 bases for J; bases not matched to a gene: 5. Germline-derived CDR1 and CDR2 are MNHEY and SVGAGI. The CDR3 DNA reads as TGTGCCAGCAGTACCGACAGGGGAACCTACGAGCAGTACTTC. Translating it yields CASSTDRGTYEQYF.

This clonotype was seen a few times. The chain has TRBV5-1 and TRBJ2-1; TRBD2 matches 13 bases. This CDR3 comprises 17 residues. CDR1 SGHRS and CDR2 YFSETQ come from the germline V gene. V lost 4 bases to trimming and J lost 0 bases; unmatched junction nucleotides: 4. The CDR3 DNA follows: TGCGCCAGCAGCAAGGGACTAGCGGGGCCCTCCTACAATGAGCAGTTCTTC. Translating gives CASSKGLAGPSYNEQFF.

V gene TRBV6-2 or TRBV6-3 combines with J gene TRBJ2-5, with TRBD1 matching 9 bases. After removal of 6 bases from V and 5 bases from J, the junction contained 10 bases not matched to a gene. The CDR3 consists of 15 residues. Germline CDR1 and CDR2: MNHEY and SVGEGT. Here the CDR3 reads CASRTPGQGDETQYF. The CDR3 DNA reads TGTGCCAGCAGAACCCCGGGACAGGGAGACGAGACCCAGTACTTC.